This T cell receptor (beta chain) was sequenced during a study of regulatory T cells in long-lasting Graves disease. V lost 0 bases and J 0 bases, leaving 7 bases between the germline ends. From germline, CDR1 is SGHRS and CDR2 YFSETQ. The CDR3 runs to 15 residues. There are a few counts of this clonotype. Assembly of TCR beta libraries relied on iRepertoire HTBI primers together with Arm-PCR of CDR3 regions. TCRdb itself ran the multiplex PCR reads through MiXCR, one entry per CDR3 protein. This table holds approximately 540,000 distinct CDR3 sequences, 9.5% to 15% found once. The time point denotes: newly diagnosed GD, antithyroid drugs for less than 3 months. RNA isolated from PBMCs was used to make the TCR library. The same data also contributed to another study, on T cells in Graves' hyperthyroidism and ophthalmopathy.

The sample was peripheral blood mononuclear cells (PBMCs), taken at new diagnosis, from a patient treated with antithyroid drugs. The chain links TRBV5-1 to TRBJ2-1; the D is unclear. The receptor was derived from a woman aged 25 to 45 with Graves disease. The DNA for the CDR3 is TGCGCCAGCAGCTTGGAAACCGCCTCCTACAATGAGCAGTTCTTC. It yields the protein CASSLETASYNEQFF.